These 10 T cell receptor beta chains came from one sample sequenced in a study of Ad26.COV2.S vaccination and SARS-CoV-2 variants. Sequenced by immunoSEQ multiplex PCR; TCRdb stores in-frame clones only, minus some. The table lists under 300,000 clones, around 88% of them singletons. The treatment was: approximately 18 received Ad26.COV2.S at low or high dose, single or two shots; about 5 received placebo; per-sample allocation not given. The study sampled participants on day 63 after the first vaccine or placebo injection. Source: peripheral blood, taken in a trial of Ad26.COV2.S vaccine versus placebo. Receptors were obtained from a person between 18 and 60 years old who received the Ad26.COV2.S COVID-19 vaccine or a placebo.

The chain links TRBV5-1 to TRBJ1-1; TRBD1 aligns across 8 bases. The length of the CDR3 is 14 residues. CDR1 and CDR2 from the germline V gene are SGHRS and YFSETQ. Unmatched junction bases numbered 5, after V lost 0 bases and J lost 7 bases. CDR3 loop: CASSLAPTGDEAFF. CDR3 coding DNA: TGCGCCAGCAGCTTGGCCCCGACAGGGGATGAAGCTTTCTTT.

CDR3 protein: CASSGSSGRTDTQYF. DNA for the CDR3: TGTGCCAGTAGTGGGTCTAGCGGGAGAACAGATACGCAGTATTTT. The chain employs TRBV19 and TRBJ2-3, with TRBD2 identical over 10 bases. With V trimmed by 5 bases and J by 3 bases, 5 bases remained unmatched. The CDR3 has 15 residues. The V gene's germline CDR1 is LNHDA and CDR2 SQIVND (reference sequence).

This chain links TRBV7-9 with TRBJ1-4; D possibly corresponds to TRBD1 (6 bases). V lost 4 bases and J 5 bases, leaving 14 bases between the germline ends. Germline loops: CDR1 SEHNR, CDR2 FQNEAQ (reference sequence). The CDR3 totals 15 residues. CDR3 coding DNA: TGTGCCAGCAGCTCGTACAGGACAGCAAATGAAAAACTGTTTTTT. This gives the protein CASSSYRTANEKLFF.

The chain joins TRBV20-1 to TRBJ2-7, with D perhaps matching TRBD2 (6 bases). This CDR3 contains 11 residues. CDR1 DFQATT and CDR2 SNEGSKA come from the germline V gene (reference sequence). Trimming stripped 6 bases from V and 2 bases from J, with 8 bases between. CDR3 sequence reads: CSAPGAYEQYF. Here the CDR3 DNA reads TGCAGTGCCCCGGGGGCCTACGAGCAGTACTTC.

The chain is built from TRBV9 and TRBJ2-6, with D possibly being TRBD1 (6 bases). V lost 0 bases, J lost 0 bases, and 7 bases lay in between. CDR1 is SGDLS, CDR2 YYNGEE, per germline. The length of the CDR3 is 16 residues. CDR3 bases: TGTGCCAGCAGCGTAGCGACAGGCTCTGGGGCCAACGTCCTGACTTTC. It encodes CASSVATGSGANVLTF.

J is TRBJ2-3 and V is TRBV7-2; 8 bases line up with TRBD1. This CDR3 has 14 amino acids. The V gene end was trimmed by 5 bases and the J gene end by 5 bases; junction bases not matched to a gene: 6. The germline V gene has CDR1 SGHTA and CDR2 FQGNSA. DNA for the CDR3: TGTGCCAGCAGCCTCGGACAGGGCGTAGATACGCAGTATTTT. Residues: CASSLGQGVDTQYF.

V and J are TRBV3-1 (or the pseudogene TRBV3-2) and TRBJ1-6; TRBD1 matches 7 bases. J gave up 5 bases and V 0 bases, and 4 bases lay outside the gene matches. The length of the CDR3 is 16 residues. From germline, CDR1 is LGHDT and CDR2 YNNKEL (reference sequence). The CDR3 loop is CASSQDRGQNNSPLHF. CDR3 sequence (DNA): TGTGCCAGCAGCCAAGATAGGGGGCAAAATAATTCACCCCTCCACTTT.

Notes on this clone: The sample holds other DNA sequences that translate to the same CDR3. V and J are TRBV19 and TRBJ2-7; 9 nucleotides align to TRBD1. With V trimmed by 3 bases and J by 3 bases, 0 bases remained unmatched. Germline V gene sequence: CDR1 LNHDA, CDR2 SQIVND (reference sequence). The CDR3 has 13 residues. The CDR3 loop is CASSMGQGYEQYF. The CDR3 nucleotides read TGTGCCAGTAGTATGGGACAGGGCTACGAGCAGTACTTC.

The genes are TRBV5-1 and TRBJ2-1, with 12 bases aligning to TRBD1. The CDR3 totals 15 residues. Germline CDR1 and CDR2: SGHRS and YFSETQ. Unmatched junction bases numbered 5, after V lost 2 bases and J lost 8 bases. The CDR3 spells CASSFPGQGAHEQFF. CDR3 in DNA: TGCGCCAGCAGCTTCCCGGGACAGGGGGCCCATGAGCAGTTCTTC.

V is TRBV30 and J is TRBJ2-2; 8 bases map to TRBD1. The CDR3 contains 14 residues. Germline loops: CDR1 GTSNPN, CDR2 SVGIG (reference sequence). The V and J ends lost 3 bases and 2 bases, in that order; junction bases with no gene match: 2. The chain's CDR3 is CAWRGTGNTGELFF. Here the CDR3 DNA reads TGTGCCTGGAGGGGGACAGGCAACACCGGGGAGCTGTTTTTT.